Listed below are T cell receptor beta chains from one sample, sequenced in a study of regulatory T cells in long-lasting Graves disease. TCRdb ran MiXCR on the multiplex PCR reads and lists one entry per CDR3 protein. The table records some 460,000 distinct CDR3 sequences, around 15% of them present only once. These data were also reused for a study on T cells in Graves' hyperthyroidism and ophthalmopathy.

This sample comprised peripheral blood mononuclear cells (PBMCs), obtained at new diagnosis, from a patient treated with antithyroid drugs. The receptors shown here come from a man aged 35 to 55 with Graves disease. Each CDR3 is given with its conserved first and last residue. A D gene is named only where the DNA matches it firmly. Clone size is shown for a subset of rows, as once, few, many or a class of expanded clone.

cdr3_aa: CASTSSGRDEQYF; cdr3_nt: TGTGCCAGCACGTCTAGCGGGAGGGACGAGCAGTACTTC; v_call: TRBV14; clone_size: NA; j_call: TRBJ2-7; cdr3_length: 13; d_call: TRBD2
cdr3_aa: CAWSRTGLDEQYF; cdr3_nt: TGTGCCTGGAGTAGGACAGGGTTGGACGAGCAGTACTTC; v_call: TRBV30; clone_size: few; j_call: TRBJ2-7; cdr3_length: 13; d_call: TRBD1
cdr3_aa: CASRGQGVHYGYTF; cdr3_nt: TGTGCCAGCAGAGGGCAGGGGGTCCACTATGGCTACACCTTC; v_call: TRBV28; clone_size: many; j_call: TRBJ1-2; cdr3_length: 14; d_call: TRBD1
cdr3_aa: CASSETGTRGAFF; cdr3_nt: TGCGCCAGCAGTGAGACGGGGACCCGAGGAGCTTTCTTT; v_call: TRBV10-1; clone_size: many; j_call: TRBJ1-1; cdr3_length: 13; d_call: NA
cdr3_aa: CASSFRRDSPLF; cdr3_nt: TGTGCCAGCAGTTTCCGCCGGGACAGCCCACTCTTC; v_call: TRBV12-3/TRBV12-4; clone_size: few; j_call: TRBJ2-1; cdr3_length: 12; d_call: TRBD1
cdr3_aa: CASSPVGVPEQFF; cdr3_nt: TGTGCCAGCAGCCCTGTTGGAGTCCCTGAGCAGTTCTTC; v_call: TRBV7-2; clone_size: many; j_call: TRBJ2-1; cdr3_length: 13; d_call: NA
cdr3_aa: CASSVEGTPYEQYF; cdr3_nt: TGTGCCAGCAGCGTAGAAGGCACTCCCTACGAGCAGTACTTC; v_call: TRBV9; clone_size: many; j_call: TRBJ2-7; cdr3_length: 14; d_call: NA
cdr3_aa: CSVVRSHELNF; cdr3_nt: TGCAGCGTGGTAAGGTCCCATGAACTCAATTTT; v_call: TRBV29-1; clone_size: many; j_call: TRBJ1-1; cdr3_length: 11; d_call: NA
cdr3_aa: CASERDHTDTQYF; cdr3_nt: TGTGCCAGCGAACGGGACCACACAGATACGCAGTATTTT; v_call: TRBV2; clone_size: many; j_call: TRBJ2-3; cdr3_length: 13; d_call: NA
cdr3_aa: CASSPGQGRYNEQFF; cdr3_nt: TGTGCCAGCAGCCCCGGACAGGGAAGATACAATGAGCAGTTCTTC; v_call: TRBV12-3/TRBV12-4; clone_size: many; j_call: TRBJ2-1; cdr3_length: 15; d_call: TRBD1
cdr3_aa: CASSQGSGTGSYEQYF; cdr3_nt: TGTGCCAGCAGCCAGGGCTCCGGGACAGGGTCCTACGAGCAGTACTTC; v_call: TRBV3-1; clone_size: NA; j_call: TRBJ2-7; cdr3_length: 16; d_call: TRBD1
cdr3_aa: CASSLSPPLPHTQYF; cdr3_nt: TGTGCCAGCAGTTTATCCCCTCCCCTCCCCCATACGCAGTATTTT; v_call: TRBV28; clone_size: few; j_call: TRBJ2-3; cdr3_length: 15; d_call: NA
cdr3_aa: CSARDGTMYQETQYF; cdr3_nt: TGCAGTGCTAGAGATGGAACTATGTACCAAGAGACCCAGTACTTC; v_call: TRBV20-1; clone_size: many; j_call: TRBJ2-5; cdr3_length: 15; d_call: NA
cdr3_aa: CASNRGANQPQHF; cdr3_nt: TGTGCCAGCAACAGGGGCGCCAATCAGCCCCAGCATTTT; v_call: TRBV6-2/TRBV6-3; clone_size: NA; j_call: TRBJ1-5; cdr3_length: 13; d_call: TRBD1
cdr3_aa: CASSLGGTVYNEQFF; cdr3_nt: TGTGCCAGCAGTTTGGGCGGGACAGTTTACAATGAGCAGTTCTTC; v_call: TRBV28; clone_size: many; j_call: TRBJ2-1; cdr3_length: 15; d_call: NA
cdr3_aa: CASSFAPSYEQYF; cdr3_nt: TGTGCCAGCAGCTTTGCTCCGTCCTACGAGCAGTACTTC; v_call: TRBV7-2; clone_size: many; j_call: TRBJ2-7; cdr3_length: 13; d_call: NA
cdr3_aa: CASSLDRDTEQFF; cdr3_nt: TGTGCCAGCAGCTTAGACAGGGATACGGAGCAGTTCTTC; v_call: TRBV11-3; clone_size: few; j_call: TRBJ2-1; cdr3_length: 13; d_call: NA
cdr3_aa: CASSPVQGAEETQYF; cdr3_nt: TGTGCCAGCTCACCGGTACAGGGGGCGGAAGAGACCCAGTACTTC; v_call: TRBV18; clone_size: many; j_call: TRBJ2-5; cdr3_length: 15; d_call: TRBD1
cdr3_aa: CASSTGGQPQHF; cdr3_nt: TGTGCCAGCTCAACGGGGGGACAGCCCCAGCATTTT; v_call: TRBV18; clone_size: many; j_call: TRBJ1-5; cdr3_length: 12; d_call: NA
cdr3_aa: CASSPLPGGLSYNEQFF; cdr3_nt: TGTGCCAGCAGTCCTCTGCCAGGGGGCCTCTCCTACAATGAGCAGTTCTTC; v_call: TRBV28; clone_size: many; j_call: TRBJ2-1; cdr3_length: 17; d_call: TRBD1
cdr3_aa: CASSYFAGDAGDDEQFF; cdr3_nt: TGTGCCAGCAGTTACTTTGCGGGAGATGCCGGTGACGATGAGCAGTTCTTC; v_call: TRBV28; clone_size: many; j_call: TRBJ2-1; cdr3_length: 17; d_call: TRBD2
cdr3_aa: CASSSQWGENEQFF; cdr3_nt: TGTGCCAGCAGTTCCCAATGGGGGGAGAATGAGCAGTTCTTC; v_call: TRBV28; clone_size: many; j_call: TRBJ2-1; cdr3_length: 14; d_call: NA
cdr3_aa: CSARGWWGLQETQYF; cdr3_nt: TGCAGTGCTAGAGGGTGGTGGGGCCTACAAGAGACCCAGTACTTC; v_call: TRBV20-1; clone_size: NA; j_call: TRBJ2-5; cdr3_length: 15; d_call: NA
cdr3_aa: CAWSTLAGGPGRETQYF; cdr3_nt: TGTGCCTGGAGTACTTTAGCGGGAGGGCCAGGCAGGGAGACCCAGTACTTC; v_call: TRBV30; clone_size: many; j_call: TRBJ2-5; cdr3_length: 17; d_call: TRBD2
cdr3_aa: CASSQASHSYEQYF; cdr3_nt: TGTGCCAGCAGCCAGGCTAGCCACTCCTACGAGCAGTACTTC; v_call: TRBV3-1; clone_size: many; j_call: TRBJ2-7; cdr3_length: 14; d_call: NA
cdr3_aa: CASSPGDEKLFF; cdr3_nt: TGTGCCAGCAGTCCAGGGGATGAAAAACTGTTTTTT; v_call: TRBV2; clone_size: many; j_call: TRBJ1-4; cdr3_length: 12; d_call: NA
cdr3_aa: CAISGQEDRGKSSSYNEQFF; cdr3_nt: TGTGCCATCAGTGGCCAGGAGGACAGGGGTAAAAGTAGCTCCTACAATGAGCAGTTCTTC; v_call: TRBV10-3; clone_size: NA; j_call: TRBJ2-1; cdr3_length: 20; d_call: TRBD1
cdr3_aa: CASSLGGKMNTEAFF; cdr3_nt: TGTGCCAGCAGCTTAGGTGGCAAAATGAACACTGAAGCTTTCTTT; v_call: TRBV11-2; clone_size: many; j_call: TRBJ1-1; cdr3_length: 15; d_call: NA
cdr3_aa: CATSRDPLNKETQYF; cdr3_nt: TGTGCCACCAGCAGAGATCCCCTAAATAAAGAGACCCAGTACTTC; v_call: TRBV15; clone_size: many; j_call: TRBJ2-5; cdr3_length: 15; d_call: NA
cdr3_aa: CASREAGFQETQYF; cdr3_nt: TGTGCCAGCAGGGAAGCGGGTTTCCAAGAGACCCAGTACTTC; v_call: TRBV28; clone_size: many; j_call: TRBJ2-5; cdr3_length: 14; d_call: NA
cdr3_aa: CSADKNYNEQFF; cdr3_nt: TGCAGCGCCGACAAGAACTACAATGAGCAGTTCTTC; v_call: TRBV29-1; clone_size: many; j_call: TRBJ2-1; cdr3_length: 12; d_call: NA
cdr3_aa: CASSLLGTAKNIQYF; cdr3_nt: TGTGCCAGCAGTCTTCTAGGGACAGCCAAAAACATTCAGTACTTC; v_call: TRBV28; clone_size: many; j_call: TRBJ2-4; cdr3_length: 15; d_call: NA
cdr3_aa: CAWSGPGSSYNEQFF; cdr3_nt: TGTGCCTGGAGTGGGCCGGGTAGCTCCTACAATGAGCAGTTCTTC; v_call: TRBV30; clone_size: many; j_call: TRBJ2-1; cdr3_length: 15; d_call: NA